The 2 T cell receptor beta chains below were found in one sample sequenced in a study of OX40 agonist ivuxolimab in advanced cancers. TCRdb keeps only in-frame clones here, not all; method: immunoSEQ multiplex PCR. The sample contains some 68,000 clones, approximately 86% of which appear only once. The sequences come from CD4+ or CD8+ T cells sorted from blood, collected in a trial of the OX40 agonist ivuxolimab. The receptor source for this set is an adult with an advanced solid tumor such as melanoma, head and neck, liver or kidney cancer.

V is TRBV18 and J is TRBJ2-7; D unresolved. The CDR3 extends over 12 amino acids. Germline-derived CDR1 and CDR2 are KGHSH and LQKENI. The V end was cut by 3 bases, the J end by 5 bases, with 8 bases between. CDR3 residues: CASSPGRDEQYF. CDR3 nucleotide sequence: TGTGCCAGCTCACCTGGACGCGACGAGCAGTACTTC.

The rearrangement uses TRBV19 and TRBJ1-5, with D perhaps TRBD1 (6 bases). Trimming pared 4 bases from V and 12 bases from J, leaving 13 bases between. Germline V gives CDR1 LNHDA, CDR2 SQIVND (reference sequence). The CDR3 totals 12 residues. This CDR3 reads CASSTRQELQHF. In nucleotides, the CDR3 is TGTGCCAGTAGTACCCGACAGGAACTCCAGCATTTT.